The rows below give T cell receptor beta chains drawn from one sample of a study of OX40 agonist ivuxolimab in advanced cancers. Some clones are missing from TCRdb's copy, which holds only in-frame ones; the method was immunoSEQ multiplex PCR. The sample includes tens of thousands of clones, roughly 90% of them seen just once. Specimen: CD4+ or CD8+ T cells sorted from blood, collected in a trial of the OX40 agonist ivuxolimab. Receptors were obtained from an adult with an advanced solid tumor such as melanoma, head and neck, liver or kidney cancer. CDR3s include the opening cysteine and the closing phenylalanine or tryptophan. A D gene is named only where the DNA matches it firmly. Clone size is stated in some rows and not others, as once, few, many or a class when expanded.

>TRBV18|TRBJ2-6|NA|NA
CASSPIGTVGLAGANVLTF
TGTGCCAGCTCACCTATTGGTACGGTTGGGTTGGCTGGGGCCAACGTCCTGACTTTC
>TRBV5-8|TRBJ1-1|NA|NA
CATFPRRTEAFF
TGTGCCACTTTCCCCCGACGGACTGAAGCTTTCTTT
>TRBV30|TRBJ1-5|NA|TRBD1
CAWSRPGQIDQPQHF
TGTGCCTGGAGCAGACCGGGACAGATAGATCAGCCCCAGCATTTT
>TRBV29-1|TRBJ2-2|NA|NA
CSVRQGLNTGELFF
TGCAGCGTCAGACAGGGACTAAACACCGGGGAGCTGTTTTTT
>TRBV19|TRBJ2-7|NA|NA
CASSTDRTRVPYEQYF
TGTGCCAGTAGCACAGACCGAACCAGGGTCCCCTACGAGCAGTACTTC
>TRBV9|TRBJ2-3|NA|TRBD1
CASSWRDRGADTQYF
TGTGCCAGCAGCTGGCGGGACAGGGGCGCCGATACGCAGTATTTT
>TRBV27|TRBJ2-7|few|NA
CASSRRGHEMIDEQYF
TGTGCCAGCAGTCGGCGTGGCCACGAGATGATCGACGAGCAGTACTTC
>TRBV7-9|TRBJ1-4|NA|TRBD1
CASTSWGGGFEKLFF
TGTGCCAGCACCTCTTGGGGAGGGGGCTTTGAAAAACTGTTTTTT
>TRBV2|TRBJ2-3|NA|NA
CASKGMLNTQYF
TGTGCCAGCAAAGGGATGCTAAATACGCAGTATTTT
>TRBV15|TRBJ2-5|NA|NA
CATSSDGYQETQYF
TGTGCCACCAGCAGCGACGGGTACCAAGAGACCCAGTACTTC
>TRBV28|TRBJ2-3|NA|TRBD1
CASSGQGEDTQYF
TGTGCCAGCAGTGGACAGGGAGAAGATACGCAGTATTTT
>TRBV19|TRBJ2-7|NA|NA
CASSIGANSYEQYF
TGTGCCAGTAGTATCGGAGCGAACTCCTACGAGCAGTACTTC
>TRBV7-9|TRBJ2-1|few|NA
CASSLDEIGEQFF
TGTGCCAGCAGCTTGGACGAGATAGGTGAGCAGTTCTTC